The rows below give T cell receptor beta chains drawn from one sample of a study of PD-1 blockade in classical Hodgkin lymphoma. Assay used: immunoSEQ multiplex PCR; TCRdb lists only in-frame clones, some missing. The profile shows about 90,000 clones, 75% to 95% of them singletons. The sequencing here drew on peripheral blood mononuclear cells (PBMCs), taken before the fourth cycle of nivolumab. These receptors came from a human donor with classical Hodgkin lymphoma. Both conserved end residues are part of each CDR3. The D gene is left open where the match is weak. Clone size is shown for a subset of rows, as once, few, many or a class of expanded clone.

v_gene	abundance	d_gene	j_gene	CDR3nt	CDR3aa
TRBV7-8	.	TRBD2	TRBJ2-3	TGTGCCAGTGCGAGCGGGGGGCTCACAGATACGCAGTATTTT	CASASGGLTDTQYF
TRBV7-2	.	TRBD2	TRBJ2-3	TGTGCCAGCAGCCGGACTAGCGGGGGCCGGGGGGATACGCAGTATTTT	CASSRTSGGRGDTQYF
TRBV27	once	.	TRBJ2-1	TGTGCCAGCAGTTTTCTCTCGAGCAATGAGCAGTTCTTC	CASSFLSSNEQFF
TRBV4-2	.	TRBD2	TRBJ2-3	TGTGCCAGCAGCCAAATAAAGTTGCTAGCGGGGGGAGATACGCAGTATTTT	CASSQIKLLAGGDTQYF
TRBV28	few	TRBD1	TRBJ2-3	TGTGCCAGCAGTCCTCCCCCGGACAGGAGCCCCGCAGATACGCAGTATTTT	CASSPPPDRSPADTQYF
TRBV6-5	once	TRBD2	TRBJ2-1	TGTGCCAGCAGTTACTGGGGTGGGGGACTAGCGAATGAGCAGTTCTTC	CASSYWGGGLANEQFF
TRBV6-6	.	.	TRBJ2-7	TGTGCCAGCAGTCACCCGGTTTACGAGCAGTACTTC	CASSHPVYEQYF
TRBV7-9	.	TRBD2	TRBJ2-3	TGTGCCAGCAGTTTCTCTAGCGGGGGGGTCCCAGATACGCAGTATTTT	CASSFSSGGVPDTQYF
TRBV5-4	.	.	TRBJ1-2	TGTGCCAGCAGCTTATGGACAGAGTATGGCTACACCTTC	CASSLWTEYGYTF
TRBV18	.	TRBD1	TRBJ1-5	TGTGCCAGCCGGGACAGGGGGAATAGCAATCAGCCCCAGCATTTT	CASRDRGNSNQPQHF
TRBV30	.	.	TRBJ1-1	TGTGCCTGGAGTGTAAGTTACACTGAAGCTTTCTTT	CAWSVSYTEAFF
TRBV7-9	.	.	TRBJ1-2	TGTGCCAGTGGGGAAGGCGGCTATGGCTACACCTTC	CASGEGGYGYTF
TRBV5-4	.	TRBD1	TRBJ2-5	TGTGCCAGCAGCTCGGACAGGGAGGAAGAGACCCAGTACTTC	CASSSDREEETQYF
TRBV11-3	.	.	TRBJ2-1	TGTGCCAGCAGCTTACGTTTCGGGGGGCGGAATGAGCAGTTCTTC	CASSLRFGGRNEQFF
TRBV6-4	once	TRBD1	TRBJ1-2	TGTGCCAGCAGTGACGCCGGACAGGGTTTTTCGAGCTATGGCTACACCTTC	CASSDAGQGFSSYGYTF
TRBV18	.	TRBD1	TRBJ1-5	TGTGCCAGCTCACTTCTGACAGGGCACGGACCGAGCAATCAGCCCCAGCATTTT	CASSLLTGHGPSNQPQHF
TRBV25-1	.	.	TRBJ2-5	TGTGCCAGCAGTGAGGTGAGCGAGCAAGAGACCCAGTACTTC	CASSEVSEQETQYF
TRBV5-8	.	.	TRBJ1-5	TGTGCCAGCAGCCGACGTATCGGTCAGCCCCAGCATTTT	CASSRRIGQPQHF
TRBV11-3	.	TRBD2	TRBJ2-3	TGTGCCAGCAGCTTAGCTGGGACTAGCGGGGGTAGCACAGATACGCAGTATTTT	CASSLAGTSGGSTDTQYF
TRBV6-5	.	TRBD1	TRBJ1-2	TGTGCCAGCAGTTTGTGGCAGGGGGCCTATGGCTACACCTTC	CASSLWQGAYGYTF
TRBV7-3	.	TRBD2	TRBJ2-1	TGTGCCAGCAGCCAGGGACTAGCGGGGTACAATGAGCAGTTCTTC	CASSQGLAGYNEQFF
TRBV15	.	.	TRBJ2-3	TGTGCCACCAGCAGCCCGGAAGTAGATACGCAGTATTTT	CATSSPEVDTQYF
TRBV2	.	TRBD1	TRBJ1-1	TGTGCCAGCCAACCAGGGGGCAAGGACACTGAAGCTTTCTTT	CASQPGGKDTEAFF
TRBV9	.	.	TRBJ2-2	TGTGCCAGCAGAGCCAGTCATCAACAGAACACCGGGGAGCTGTTTTTT	CASRASHQQNTGELFF
TRBV29-1	.	.	TRBJ2-7	TGCAGCGTTGTAAGCAACTCCTACGAGCAGTACTTC	CSVVSNSYEQYF
TRBV30	.	.	TRBJ1-1	TGTGCCTGGAGCCCGGGATCGACTGAAGCTTTCTTT	CAWSPGSTEAFF
TRBV5-1	.	TRBD1	TRBJ2-2	TGCGCCAGCAGCACGGGACAGGCGTGGCTGTTTTTT	CASSTGQAWLFF
TRBV10-3	.	.	TRBJ1-1	TGTGCCATCAGTGATTGGGCAGGGCGAGCTTTCTTT	CAISDWAGRAFF
TRBV15	.	.	TRBJ2-7	TGTGCCACCAGCCCCGAGGGCGACGAGCAGTACTTC	CATSPEGDEQYF
TRBV27	.	.	TRBJ2-3	TGTGCCAGCAGCACCCGGGGTCGGACATCTAGCACAGATACGCAGTATTTT	CASSTRGRTSSTDTQYF
TRBV7-2	.	TRBD1	TRBJ1-1	TGTGCCAGCAGCTTAGTCCCCGACAGGGGCGACACTGAAGCTTTCTTT	CASSLVPDRGDTEAFF
TRBV7-9	.	.	TRBJ2-5	TGTGCCAGCAGCTTTTCATCAGGCGGAGAGACCCAGTACTTC	CASSFSSGGETQYF
TRBV7-7	.	.	TRBJ2-3	TGTGCCAGCAGCTTAGGACTGGGGAGCACAGATACGCAGTATTTT	CASSLGLGSTDTQYF
TRBV7-8	.	.	TRBJ1-5	TGTGCCAGCAGCTTAGGGGCTTTGGGTCAGCCCCAGCATTTT	CASSLGALGQPQHF
TRBV18	.	.	TRBJ2-5	TGTGCCAGCTCACTCCGGACGGGAACCCCCGTAGAGACCCAGTACTTC	CASSLRTGTPVETQYF
TRBV10-2	.	TRBD2	TRBJ2-2	TGCGCCAGCACCCCATGGCTAGCGGGGGGCCGGGGCAACACCGGGGAGCTGTTTTTT	CASTPWLAGGRGNTGELFF
TRBV6-1	once	TRBD1	TRBJ1-2	TGTGCCAGCAGTGGAGGAACAGGGGGCGGTTTCGGCTACACCTTC	CASSGGTGGGFGYTF
TRBV2	.	.	TRBJ2-2	TGTGCCAGCAGTGATCCGGGGGAGCTGTTTTTT	CASSDPGELFF
TRBV6-6	.	.	TRBJ1-5	TGTGCCAGCAGTTACTACGAGCATCAGCCCCAGCATTTT	CASSYYEHQPQHF
TRBV7-6	.	TRBD2	TRBJ2-5	TGTGCCAGCAGCTTCGGGAGTAGCGGGGGCATGGAGACCCAGTACTTC	CASSFGSSGGMETQYF
TRBV6-1	.	.	TRBJ2-7	TGTGCCAGCAGTGACGTGCCACCGCTTCGCTACGAGCAGTACTTC	CASSDVPPLRYEQYF